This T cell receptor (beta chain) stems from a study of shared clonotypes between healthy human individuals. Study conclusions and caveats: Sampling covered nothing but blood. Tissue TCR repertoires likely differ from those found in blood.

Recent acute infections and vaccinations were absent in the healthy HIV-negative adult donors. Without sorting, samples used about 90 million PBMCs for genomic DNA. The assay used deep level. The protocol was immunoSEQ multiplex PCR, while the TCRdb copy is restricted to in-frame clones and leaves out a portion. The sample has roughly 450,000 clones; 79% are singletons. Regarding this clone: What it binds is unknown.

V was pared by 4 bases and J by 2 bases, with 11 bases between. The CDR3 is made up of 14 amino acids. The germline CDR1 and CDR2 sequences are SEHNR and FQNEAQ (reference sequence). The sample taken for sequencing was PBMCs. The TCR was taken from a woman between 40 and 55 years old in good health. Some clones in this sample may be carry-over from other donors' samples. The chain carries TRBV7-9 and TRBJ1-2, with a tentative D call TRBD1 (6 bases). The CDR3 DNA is TGTGCCAGCAGCTATCCGACAGGAAACTATGGCTACACCTTC. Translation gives CASSYPTGNYGYTF.